This T cell receptor beta chain was found in a study of identifying expanded T cells in peripheral blood. Study conclusions and caveats: Over approximately two and four weeks, about 15 and 19 clones changed, versus more than 1 between replicates. Clone count variance between roughly 2-week samples rose with total template count.

No infections or other immune events were documented during collection. Concerning this clone: The antigen remains unidentified.

Measured with immunoSEQ multiplex PCR; TCRdb has only the in-frame clones, and not every one. The sample lists 70,000 to 100,000 clones, around 88% occurring once. CDR1 is MNHEY and CDR2 is SMNVEV in the germline V gene (reference sequence). This CDR3 has 15 residues. V was cut by 0 bases and J by 2 bases, with 10 bases left in between. The chain has TRBV27 and TRBJ1-2; D ambiguous. The sequence derives from a person aged 18 to 75 in good health. The sequencing input was blood. The CDR3 is CASSLSSAPNYGYTF. In nucleotides, the CDR3 is TGTGCCAGCAGTTTATCGAGTGCCCCGAACTATGGCTACACCTTC.